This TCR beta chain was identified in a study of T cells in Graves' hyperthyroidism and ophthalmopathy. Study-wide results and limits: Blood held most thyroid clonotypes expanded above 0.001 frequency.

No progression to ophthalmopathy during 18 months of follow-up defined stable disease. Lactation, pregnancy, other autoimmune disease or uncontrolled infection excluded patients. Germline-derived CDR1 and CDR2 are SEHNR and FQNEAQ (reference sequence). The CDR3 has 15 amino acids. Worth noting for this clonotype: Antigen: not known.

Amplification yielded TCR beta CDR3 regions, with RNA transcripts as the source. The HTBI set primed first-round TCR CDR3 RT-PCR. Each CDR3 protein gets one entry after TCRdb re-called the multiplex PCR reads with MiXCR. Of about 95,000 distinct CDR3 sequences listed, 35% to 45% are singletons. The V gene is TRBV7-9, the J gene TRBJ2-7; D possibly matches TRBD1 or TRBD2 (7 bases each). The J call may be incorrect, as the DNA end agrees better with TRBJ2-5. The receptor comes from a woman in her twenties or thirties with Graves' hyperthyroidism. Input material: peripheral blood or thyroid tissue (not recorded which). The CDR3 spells CASSLRAGGGETQYF. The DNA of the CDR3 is TGTGCCAGCAGCCTCCGGGCAGGGGGGGGTGAGACCCAGTACTTC.